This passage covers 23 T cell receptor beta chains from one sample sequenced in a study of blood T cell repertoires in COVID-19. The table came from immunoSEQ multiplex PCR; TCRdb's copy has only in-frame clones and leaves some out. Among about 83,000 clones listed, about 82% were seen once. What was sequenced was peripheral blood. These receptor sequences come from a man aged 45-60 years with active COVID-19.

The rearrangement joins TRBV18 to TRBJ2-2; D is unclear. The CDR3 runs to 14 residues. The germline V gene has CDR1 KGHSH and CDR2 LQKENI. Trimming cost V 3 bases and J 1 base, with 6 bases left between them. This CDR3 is CASSPAGNTGELFF. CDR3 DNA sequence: TGTGCCAGCTCACCCGCAGGGAACACCGGGGAGCTGTTTTTT.

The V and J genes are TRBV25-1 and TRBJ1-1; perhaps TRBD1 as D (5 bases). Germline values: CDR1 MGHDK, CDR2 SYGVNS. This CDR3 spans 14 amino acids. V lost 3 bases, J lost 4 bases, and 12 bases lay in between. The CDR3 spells CASSDRQPLTEAFF. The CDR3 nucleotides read TGTGCCAGCAGTGACAGACAGCCCCTCACTGAAGCTTTCTTT.

Written as DNA, the CDR3 is TGTGCCAGCGCGGTACTAGCCAAAAACATTCAGTACTTC. Protein: CASAVLAKNIQYF. The chain couples TRBV2 to TRBJ2-4; D gene uncertain. The CDR3 length is 13 residues. Trimming took 8 bases from V and 0 from J, leaving 8 bases between them. CDR1 is SNHLY, CDR2 FYNNEI, per germline. The whole variable domain, remainder taken from reference TRBV2 and TRBJ2-4, is EPEVTQTPSHQVTQMGQEVILRCVPISNHLYFYWYRQILGQKVEFLVSFYNNEISEKSEIFDDQFSVERPDGSNFTLKIRSTKLEDSAMYFCASAVLAKNIQYFGAGTRLSVL.

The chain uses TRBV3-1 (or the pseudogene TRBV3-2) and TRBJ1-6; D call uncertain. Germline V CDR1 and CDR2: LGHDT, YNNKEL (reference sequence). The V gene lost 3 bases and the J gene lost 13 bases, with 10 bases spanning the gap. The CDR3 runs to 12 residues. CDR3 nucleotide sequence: TGTGCCAGCAGCCACGATCAAAGCCCCCTCCACTTT. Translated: CASSHDQSPLHF.

CDR3 sequence reads: CASSQIKGAGSTDTQYF. The CDR3 nucleotides read TGTGCCAGCTCACAAATCAAAGGAGCAGGGAGCACAGATACGCAGTATTTT. This chain joins TRBV18 and TRBJ2-3; possibly TRBD1 for D (5 bases). The CDR3 is 17 amino acids. V lost 4 bases, J lost 0 bases, and 17 bases lay in between. CDR1 and CDR2 (germline): KGHSH, LQKENI. Complete variable domain (other parts from reference TRBV18 and TRBJ2-3): NAGVMQNPRHLVRRRGQEARLRCSPMKGHSHVYWYRQLPEEGLKFMVYLQKENIIDESGMPKERFSAEFPKEGPSILRIQQVVRGDSAAYFCASSQIKGAGSTDTQYFGPGTRLTVL.

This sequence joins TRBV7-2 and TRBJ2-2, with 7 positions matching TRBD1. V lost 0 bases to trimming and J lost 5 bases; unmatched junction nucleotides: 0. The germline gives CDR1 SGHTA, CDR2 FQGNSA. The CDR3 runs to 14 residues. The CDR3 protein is CASSLAGQTGELFF. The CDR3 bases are TGTGCCAGCAGCTTAGCGGGACAGACCGGGGAGCTGTTTTTT.

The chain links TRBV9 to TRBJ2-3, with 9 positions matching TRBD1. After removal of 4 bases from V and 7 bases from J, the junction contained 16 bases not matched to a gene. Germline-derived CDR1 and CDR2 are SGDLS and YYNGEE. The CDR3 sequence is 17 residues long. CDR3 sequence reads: CASSPSRDRERSHTQYF. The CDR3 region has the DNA TGTGCCAGCAGCCCGTCCCGGGACAGGGAAAGGAGTCATACGCAGTATTTT.

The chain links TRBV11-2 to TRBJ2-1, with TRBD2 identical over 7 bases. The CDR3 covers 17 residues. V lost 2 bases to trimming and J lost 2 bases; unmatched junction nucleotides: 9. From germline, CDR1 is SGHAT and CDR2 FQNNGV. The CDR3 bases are TGTGCCAGCAGCTTAACTCTAGCGGTAGGTACCTACAATGAGCAGTTCTTC. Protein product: CASSLTLAVGTYNEQFF.

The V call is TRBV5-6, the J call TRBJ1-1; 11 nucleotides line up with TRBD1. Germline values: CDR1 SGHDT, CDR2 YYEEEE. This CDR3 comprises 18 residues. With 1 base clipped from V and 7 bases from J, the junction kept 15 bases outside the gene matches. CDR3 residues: CASSLYGTGGFGLGEAFF. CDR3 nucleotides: TGTGCCAGCAGCTTGTATGGGACAGGGGGTTTTGGGTTAGGTGAAGCTTTCTTT.

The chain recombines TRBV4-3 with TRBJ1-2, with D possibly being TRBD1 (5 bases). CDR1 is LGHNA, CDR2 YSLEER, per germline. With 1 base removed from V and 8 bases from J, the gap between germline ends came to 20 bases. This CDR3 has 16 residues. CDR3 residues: CASSQVALSGGDGYTF. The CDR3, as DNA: TGCGCCAGCAGCCAAGTTGCCCTCTCTGGCGGGGACGGCTACACCTTC.

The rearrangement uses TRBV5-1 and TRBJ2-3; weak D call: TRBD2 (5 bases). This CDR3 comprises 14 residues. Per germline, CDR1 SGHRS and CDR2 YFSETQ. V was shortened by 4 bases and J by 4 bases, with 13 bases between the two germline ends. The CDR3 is CASSDITGADTQYF. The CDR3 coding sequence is TGCGCCAGCAGCGATATCACCGGGGCAGATACGCAGTATTTT.

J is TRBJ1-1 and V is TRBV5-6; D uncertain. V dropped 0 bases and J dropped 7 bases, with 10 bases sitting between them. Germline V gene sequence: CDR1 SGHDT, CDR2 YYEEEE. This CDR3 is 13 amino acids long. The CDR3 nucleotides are TGTGCCAGCAGCTTGGTAGCAGATAATGAAGCTTTCTTT. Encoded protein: CASSLVADNEAFF.

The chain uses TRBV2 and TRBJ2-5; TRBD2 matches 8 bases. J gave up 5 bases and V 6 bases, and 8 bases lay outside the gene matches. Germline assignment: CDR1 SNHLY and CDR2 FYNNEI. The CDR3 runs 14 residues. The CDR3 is CASRALAVWETQYF. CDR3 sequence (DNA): TGTGCCAGCAGAGCACTAGCGGTGTGGGAGACCCAGTACTTC.

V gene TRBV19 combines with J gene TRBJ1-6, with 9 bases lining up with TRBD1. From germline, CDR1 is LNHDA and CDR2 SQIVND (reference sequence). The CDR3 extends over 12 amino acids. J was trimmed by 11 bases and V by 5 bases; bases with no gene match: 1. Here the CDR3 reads CASSGTGTPLHF. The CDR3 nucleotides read TGTGCCAGTAGTGGGACAGGGACACCCCTCCACTTT.

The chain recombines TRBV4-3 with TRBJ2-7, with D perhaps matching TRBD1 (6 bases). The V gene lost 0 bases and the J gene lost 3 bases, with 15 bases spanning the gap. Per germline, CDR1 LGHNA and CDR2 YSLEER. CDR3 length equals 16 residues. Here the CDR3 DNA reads TGCGCCAGCAGCCAAGAGGCCACAGGGTTTTTCTACGAGCAGTACTTC. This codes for CASSQEATGFFYEQYF.

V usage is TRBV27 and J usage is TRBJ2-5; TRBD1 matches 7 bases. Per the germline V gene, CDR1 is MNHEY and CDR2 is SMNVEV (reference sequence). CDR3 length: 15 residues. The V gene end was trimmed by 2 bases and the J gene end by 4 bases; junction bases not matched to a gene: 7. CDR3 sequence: CASSLTGTVIETQYF. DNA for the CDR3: TGTGCCAGCAGTTTAACAGGGACAGTGATAGAGACCCAGTACTTC.

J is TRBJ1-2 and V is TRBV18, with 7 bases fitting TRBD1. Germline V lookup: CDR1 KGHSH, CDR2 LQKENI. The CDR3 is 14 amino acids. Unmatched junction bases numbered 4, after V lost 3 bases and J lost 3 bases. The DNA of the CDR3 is TGTGCCAGCTCACCGACAGGGATTGACTATGGCTACACCTTC. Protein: CASSPTGIDYGYTF.

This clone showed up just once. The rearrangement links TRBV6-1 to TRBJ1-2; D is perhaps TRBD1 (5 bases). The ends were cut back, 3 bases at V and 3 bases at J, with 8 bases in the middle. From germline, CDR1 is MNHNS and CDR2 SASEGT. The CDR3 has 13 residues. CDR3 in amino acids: CASSDWGDYGYTF. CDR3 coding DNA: TGTGCCAGCAGTGATTGGGGGGACTATGGCTACACCTTC.

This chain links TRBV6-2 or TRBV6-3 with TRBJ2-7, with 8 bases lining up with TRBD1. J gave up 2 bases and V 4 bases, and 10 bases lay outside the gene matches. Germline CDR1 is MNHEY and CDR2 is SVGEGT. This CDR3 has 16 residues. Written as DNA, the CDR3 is TGTGCCAGCAGTTGGACAGGGAAAATAAACGCCTACGAGCAGTACTTC. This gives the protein CASSWTGKINAYEQYF.

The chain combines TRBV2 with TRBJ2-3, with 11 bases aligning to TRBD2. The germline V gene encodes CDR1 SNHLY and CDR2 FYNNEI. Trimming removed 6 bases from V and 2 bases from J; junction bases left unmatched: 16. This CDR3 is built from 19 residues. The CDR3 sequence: CASRQRWSRLAGPTDTQYF. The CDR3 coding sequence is TGTGCCAGCAGGCAACGCTGGTCCCGACTAGCGGGACCCACAGATACGCAGTATTTT.

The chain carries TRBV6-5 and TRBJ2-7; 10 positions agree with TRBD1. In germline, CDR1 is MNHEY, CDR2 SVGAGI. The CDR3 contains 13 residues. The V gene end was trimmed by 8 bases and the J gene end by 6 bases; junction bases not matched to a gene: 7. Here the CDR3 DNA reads TGTGCCAGCGGGGGACAGGGGTTCGGCGAGCAGTACTTC. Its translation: CASGGQGFGEQYF.

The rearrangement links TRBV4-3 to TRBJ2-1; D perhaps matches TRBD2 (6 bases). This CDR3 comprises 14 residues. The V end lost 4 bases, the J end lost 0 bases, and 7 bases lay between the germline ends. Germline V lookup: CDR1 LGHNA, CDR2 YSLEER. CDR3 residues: CASSRGVSYNEQFF. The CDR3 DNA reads TGCGCCAGCAGCCGGGGGGTCTCCTACAATGAGCAGTTCTTC.

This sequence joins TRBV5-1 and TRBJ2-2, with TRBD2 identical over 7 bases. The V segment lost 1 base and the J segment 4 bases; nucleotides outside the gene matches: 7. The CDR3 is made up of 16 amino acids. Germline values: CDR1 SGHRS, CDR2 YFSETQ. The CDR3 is CASSLSGGGTTGELFF. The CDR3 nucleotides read TGCGCCAGCAGCTTGTCTGGGGGAGGGACCACCGGGGAGCTGTTTTTT.